A selection of T cell receptor beta chains follows, all from one sample in a study of response to subunit inactivated influenza vaccine. MiXCR, applied by TCRdb to the RT-PCR reads, yields one record per CDR3 protein. The sample includes more than 450,000 distinct CDR3 sequences, about 10% of them seen just once. Specimen: PBMCs from blood, collected on the day of vaccination. These receptors were obtained from a man aged 50-59 years who received an inactivated influenza vaccine. CDR3s include the opening cysteine and the closing phenylalanine or tryptophan. D genes are given only for firm matches. Expanded clones are given a class, and other clones once, few, many or no size at all.

>few|TRBD2|TRBV7-2|TRBJ2-7
TGTGCCAGCAGCACGCTCCGGGACTACTCCTACGAGCAGTACTTC
CASSTLRDYSYEQYF
>many|.|TRBV6-5|TRBJ1-4
TGTGCCAGCAGGGGAACTAATGAAAAACTGTTTTTT
CASRGTNEKLFF
>.|.|TRBV5-1|TRBJ2-1
TGCGCCAGCAGCTTGGCCACCTGGGGGATGGACCATGAGCAGTTCTTC
CASSLATWGMDHEQFF
>many|.|TRBV12-3/TRBV12-4|TRBJ1-1
TGTGCCAGCAGTTTAGCGCGAGGGATGGACGGCGCTTTCTTT
CASSLARGMDGAFF
>.|TRBD1|TRBV5-6|TRBJ2-7
TGTGCCAGCAGCTCGGCCGGGACAGTAATTCTCTCCTACGAGCAGTACTTC
CASSSAGTVILSYEQYF
>.|.|TRBV12-3/TRBV12-4|TRBJ1-2
TGTGCCAGCAGTTTGTCGTGGGCGGACGGGGGCTACACCTTC
CASSLSWADGGYTF
>.|.|TRBV7-9|TRBJ2-1
TGTGCCAGCAGCTTCCATGACAATGAGCAGTTCTTC
CASSFHDNEQFF
>few|.|TRBV4-2|TRBJ1-1
TGTGCCAGCAGCCAAGACAGGGTTGGGGGCACTGAAGCTTTCTTT
CASSQDRVGGTEAFF
>many|.|TRBV29-1|TRBJ2-2
TGCAGCGTTGGAACCACCACCTCGACAGTGAGGAACACCGGGGAGCTGTTTTTT
CSVGTTTSTVRNTGELFF
>.|TRBD1|TRBV6-2/TRBV6-3|TRBJ1-2
TGTGCCAGCAGTTACAACAGGGGGCTAGACTATGGCTACACCTTC
CASSYNRGLDYGYTF
>once|.|TRBV28|TRBJ2-1
TGTGCCAGCAGTTTCCTCTCGGGTCTCTCCTACAATGAGCAGTTCTTC
CASSFLSGLSYNEQFF
>.|TRBD2|TRBV5-1|TRBJ2-3
TGCGCCAGCAGCTTGGAAGGCGGGAGAGTCGCAGATACGCAGTATTTT
CASSLEGGRVADTQYF
>.|.|TRBV12-3/TRBV12-4|TRBJ2-3
TGTGCCAGCAGTTTGTTCGGGGAACGCACAGATACGCAGTATTTT
CASSLFGERTDTQYF
>few|.|TRBV18|TRBJ2-1
TGTGCCAGCTCAAGAGTCGGGGCGGGACCGACAATCGGCAATGAGCAGTTCTTC
CASSRVGAGPTIGNEQFF
>few|.|TRBV28|TRBJ1-5
TGTGCCAGCAGTGTACCGGGACGCCCTAATAGGAGCAATCAGCCCCAGCATTTT
CASSVPGRPNRSNQPQHF
>.|TRBD2|TRBV29-1|TRBJ2-1
TGCAGCGTCGCTCCGGGACTAGTGGATGAGCAGTTCTTC
CSVAPGLVDEQFF
>few|.|TRBV12-3/TRBV12-4|TRBJ2-3
TGTGCCAGCAGTACCTTGCCTCCGCAGTATTTT
CASSTLPPQYF
>few|.|TRBV20-1|TRBJ1-4
TGCAGTGCTAGATCGGGTTTTGAAAAACTGTTTTTT
CSARSGFEKLFF
>.|.|TRBV9|TRBJ2-2
TGTGCCAGCAGCCCCAGCGGGACACACGGGGAGCTGTTTTTT
CASSPSGTHGELFF
>.|.|TRBV18|TRBJ2-1
TGTGCCAGCTCACCACGATCGGAGGGTGAGCAGTTCTTC
CASSPRSEGEQFF
>.|TRBD1|TRBV20-1|TRBJ2-3
TGCAGTGCTAGACCGGACAGGCTTGATGTGTTGGATACGCAGTATTTT
CSARPDRLDVLDTQYF
>few|TRBD2|TRBV10-3|TRBJ2-1
TGTGCCATCAGGGGTGGTTCTAGCGGGCTAAATGAGCAGTTCTTC
CAIRGGSSGLNEQFF
>.|.|TRBV6-1|TRBJ1-1
TGTGCCAGCAGTGTCACAGGGTACACCCTGGGCACTGAAGCTTTCTTT
CASSVTGYTLGTEAFF
>.|.|TRBV5-5|TRBJ2-7
TGTGCCAGCAGCTTACTGGACCTAGGCTACGAGCAGTACTTC
CASSLLDLGYEQYF
>few|TRBD1|TRBV29-1|TRBJ2-7
TGCAGCGTTGAGGATCCGGACAGGTCGCCCTACGAGCAGTACTTC
CSVEDPDRSPYEQYF
>.|.|TRBV4-3|TRBJ2-2
TGCGCCAGCAGCCAAGTTGTGGGGGACACCGGGGAGATGTTTTTT
CASSQVVGDTGEMFF
>many|.|TRBV5-8|TRBJ1-5
TGTGCCAGCACCCCTCGGGGGGGCATCAGTCAGCCCCAGCATTTT
CASTPRGGISQPQHF
>.|TRBD2|TRBV20-1|TRBJ2-3
TGCAGTGCTAGCGCGGGACTAGTGACAGATACGCAGTATTTT
CSASAGLVTDTQYF
>many|.|TRBV24-1|TRBJ2-3
TGTGCCACCAGTGACCCTAGCCGAAGCACAGATACGCAGTATTTT
CATSDPSRSTDTQYF
>.|TRBD1|TRBV7-9|TRBJ1-5
TGTGCCAGCAGCTTGGGGGACAGGGGATCTCAGCCCCAGCATTTT
CASSLGDRGSQPQHF
>few|.|TRBV2|TRBJ2-3
TGTGCCAGCAGTGACCAGGGGCTAGGCGCAGATACGCAGTATTTT
CASSDQGLGADTQYF
>.|.|TRBV30|TRBJ1-1
TGTGCCTGGAGTGAGCCGGATCTCGAAGCTTTCTTT
CAWSEPDLEAFF
>many|.|TRBV7-8|TRBJ1-6
TGTGCCAGCAGCCCCCGTACAAATTCACCCCTCCACTTT
CASSPRTNSPLHF
>few|.|TRBV6-1|TRBJ2-3
TGTGCCAGCAAGAGGATTGCGGCTAGCACAGATACGCAGTATTTT
CASKRIAASTDTQYF
>few|TRBD1|TRBV7-2|TRBJ2-7
TGTGCCAGCAGCCCCATAGGACAGGCCTCCTACGAGCAGTACTTC
CASSPIGQASYEQYF
>many|.|TRBV12-3/TRBV12-4|TRBJ2-1
TGTGCCAGCAGCCCGGGACCTTACAATGAGCAGTTCTTC
CASSPGPYNEQFF
>.|TRBD2|TRBV7-9|TRBJ2-3
TGTGCCAGCAGCGAGGGGACTAGCGGCACAGATACGCAGTATTTT
CASSEGTSGTDTQYF
>.|TRBD1|TRBV20-1|TRBJ2-1
TGCAGTGCTAGAAACAGCGAGGGGGCATCTTACAATGAGCAGTTCTTC
CSARNSEGASYNEQFF
>few|.|TRBV7-8|TRBJ2-1
TGTGCCAGCAGCTTACTGAGGGAAGGCTACTCCTACAATGAGCAGTTCTTC
CASSLLREGYSYNEQFF
>.|TRBD1|TRBV11-2|TRBJ2-1
TGTGCCAGCAGCTTGGGACAGGCGAAAGTTAATGAGCAGTTCTTC
CASSLGQAKVNEQFF
>few|TRBD1|TRBV18|TRBJ1-2
TGTGCCAGCTCACCACCGGGACAGGGAGGAGGCTACACCTTC
CASSPPGQGGGYTF
>few|.|TRBV7-2|TRBJ2-5
TGTGCCAGCAGCTCGCGATCCCAAGAGACCCAGTACTTC
CASSSRSQETQYF
>many|.|TRBV28|TRBJ2-1
TGTGCCAGCAGTCCCCTAGGGGGTAGCTACAATGAGCAGTTCTTC
CASSPLGGSYNEQFF
>.|TRBD2|TRBV7-7|TRBJ2-1
TGTGCTAGCAGCTTAGAACGGGGGGTCGGTGAGCAGTTCTTC
CASSLERGVGEQFF
>.|TRBD1|TRBV28|TRBJ2-1
TGTGCCAGCACTTCGACAGGGACGTACAATGAGCAGTTCTTC
CASTSTGTYNEQFF
>few|TRBD1|TRBV27|TRBJ2-7
TGTGCCAGCAGACACGTCACCGGGACAGGGTACTACGAGCAGTACTTC
CASRHVTGTGYYEQYF
>few|.|TRBV10-3|TRBJ2-7
TGTGCCATCAGGTCCGACAGGTTAACCTACGAGCAGTACTTC
CAIRSDRLTYEQYF
>.|.|TRBV12-3/TRBV12-4|TRBJ2-6
TGTGCCAGCAGCCGCCCCTTCGATGGGGCCGGGGCCAACGTCCTGACTTTC
CASSRPFDGAGANVLTF
>.|.|TRBV6-4|TRBJ2-1
TGTGCCAGCAGTGATCCGACCCGGAAGCCACCCAAAAACAATGAGCAGTTCTTC
CASSDPTRKPPKNNEQFF
>.|.|TRBV5-1|TRBJ2-7
TGCGCCAGCAGTCAACGACTCTCCTCCTACGAGCAGTACTTC
CASSQRLSSYEQYF
>few|.|TRBV28|TRBJ2-5
TGTGCCAGCAGCAAACAGGGGAGGCAAGAGACCCAGTACTTC
CASSKQGRQETQYF
>.|TRBD2|TRBV20-1|TRBJ2-3
TGCAGTGCAAACAGACTAGCGGGAGGGCTAGATACGCAGTATTTT
CSANRLAGGLDTQYF
>many|TRBD2|TRBV6-1|TRBJ2-1
TGTGCCAGCAGTACCGGGACTAGCGGGAGCAATGAGCAGTTCTTC
CASSTGTSGSNEQFF
>.|.|TRBV28|TRBJ1-5
TGTGCCAGCAGTTCCCGCCCAGGGATTTACAATCAGCCCCAGCATTTT
CASSSRPGIYNQPQHF
>.|.|TRBV6-5|TRBJ2-3
TGTGCCAGCAGTTACTCGGGCAGGGGAAGAGTAGATACGCAGTATTTT
CASSYSGRGRVDTQYF
>.|TRBD1|TRBV5-1|TRBJ2-7
TGCGCCAGCAGCTCCTCCGGGACAGGGTTTTACGAGCAGTACTTC
CASSSSGTGFYEQYF
>many|TRBD1|TRBV10-2|TRBJ2-3
TGCGCCAGCAGTGTCCCAGGGGGAATCCAACAGGGAATCGGCACAGATACGCAGTATTTT
CASSVPGGIQQGIGTDTQYF
>.|.|TRBV6-5|TRBJ1-1
TGTGCCAGCAGTTACACTGGACTGATTAAAGGGTACACTGAAGCTTTCTTT
CASSYTGLIKGYTEAFF
>few|.|TRBV25-1|TRBJ2-2
TGTGCCAGCAGTGAATCTGGACTCCCCAGCGGGGAGCTGTTTTTT
CASSESGLPSGELFF